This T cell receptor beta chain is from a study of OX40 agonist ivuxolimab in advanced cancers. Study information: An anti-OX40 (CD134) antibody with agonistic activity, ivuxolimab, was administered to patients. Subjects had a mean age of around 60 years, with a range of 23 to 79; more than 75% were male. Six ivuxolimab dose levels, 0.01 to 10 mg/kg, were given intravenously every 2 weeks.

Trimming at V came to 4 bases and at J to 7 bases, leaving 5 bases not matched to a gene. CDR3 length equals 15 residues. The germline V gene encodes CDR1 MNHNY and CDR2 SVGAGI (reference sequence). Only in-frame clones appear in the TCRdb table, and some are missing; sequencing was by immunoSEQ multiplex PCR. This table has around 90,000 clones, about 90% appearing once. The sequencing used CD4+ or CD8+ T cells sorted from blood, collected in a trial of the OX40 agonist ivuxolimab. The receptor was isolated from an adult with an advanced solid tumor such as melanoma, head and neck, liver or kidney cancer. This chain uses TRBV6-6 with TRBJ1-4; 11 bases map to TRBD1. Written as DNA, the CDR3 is TGTGCCAGCAGTTCCACCGGGACAGGGGGTGAAAAACTGTTTTTT. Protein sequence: CASSSTGTGGEKLFF.